The entry below gives a single T cell receptor (beta chain) sequence along with its context. Its antigen target is currently unknown. No per-base quality is available; no much larger clone lies one base away. This sample was included in a study of shared clonotypes between healthy human individuals (dated by TCRdb to the early 2020s). With respect to the entire study: A couple of women and a few men aged 18 to 49 years were included in the cohort. To estimate repertoire size and how much clonotypes are shared between individuals, the study performed deep sequencing of blood TCR repertoires from 4 to 6 healthy adults. To increase sequencing depth and limit assay-specific biases, different laboratories used diverse techniques to prepare libraries and sequence TCR repertoires. Each donor's leukapheresis produced roughly between roughly 0.9 and 8.9 billion PBMCs.

TCR CDR3 regions were amplified from genomic DNA by multiplex PCR using the deep immunoSEQ assay. For each cell subset, the extracted genomic DNA was distributed evenly across all wells of several immunoSEQ 96-well plates, and each plate served as one replicate. Each replicate PCR for unsorted PBMC received roughly 300 ng genomic DNA, equal to tens of thousands of T cell genomes. Unsorted PBMC genomic DNA was sequenced across ten immunoSEQ deep assay plates. Purified libraries were measured with a Qubit 3.0 fluorometer, size-checked on a Bioanalyzer 2100, and measured again with the KAPA Library Quantification kit. Every immunoSEQ 96-well plate was sequenced on a dedicated single-read 150-cycle Illumina NextSeq 550 flow cell. The authors' pipeline ran thus. The immunoSEQ output contained only junctional sequences without quality scores, so filtering could not match that applied to full-length reads. To assign V/J genes and CDR3, sequences were annotated against IMGT germline references using PyIR, a Python wrapper for IgBLAST v1.9. Reads with weak V/J assignments (E-value above 1e-6), missing CDR3, stop codons, out-of-frame junctions, or ambiguous translated residues were removed. A V3J clonotype was defined by an identical inferred V gene, J gene, and CDR3 amino acid sequence. The percentage overlap between two repertoires was calculated by dividing the number of shared unique clonotypes by the size of the smaller repertoire. RTK rarefaction, the Chao1 estimator, and Recon v2.1 estimates of unobserved clonotypes were used to assess repertoire richness. The source is immuneACCESS, and TCRdb retained only in-frame sequences with V and J called. Part of the clones is not carried over; for the studies checked, unresolved V genes explain less than half of this, and the remainder is unexplained. V and J calls and clone size follow that table, whereas D and trimming were derived from the DNA. The sample table records roughly 500,000 clones; 81% of these occur just once. The ten largest clonotypes hold about 12% of the sample.

Donors were healthy HIV-negative adults with no recently reported acute infections or vaccinations. Every donor was a Caucasian adult living in Nashville, Tennessee, USA. In the unsorted samples, 70 million to 90 million PBMCs were counted, and genomic DNA was extracted using the QIAamp DNA Blood Mini kit. Blood was collected by leukapheresis, and PBMCs were isolated by Ficoll-Histopaque density gradient centrifugation and then cryopreserved in liquid nitrogen vapor phase. Trimming takes 7 bases from V and 3 bases from J, and the germline ends sit 13 bases apart. CDR1 is given as MDHEN and CDR2 as SYDVKM, both from the germline V gene. Taken from cysteine to phenylalanine, the CDR3 has 14 residues. Only the CDR3 part of the read is kept: 42 bases, read in frame from the first base. Here is what the overall study found, with its caveats: Sampling was restricted to blood, and TCR repertoires in tissue are likely to differ from TCR repertoires in blood. The small number of donors limited the genetic and exposure-history diversity represented. Based on pairwise subsampling, the degree of clonotype sharing among donors was expected to be affected by sequencing depth.

The rearrangement joined TRBV28 to TRBJ1-5; the best D guess is TRBD1, with 5 bases matching. This clonotype was sampled from a woman in her 40s in good health. Some clones in this sample may be carry-over from other donors' samples. Sample: PBMCs. The CDR3 is CASIQPGHNQPQHF. In nucleotide form, the sequence is TGTGCCAGCATACAACCGGGGCACAATCAGCCCCAGCATTTT. Reference TRBV28 and TRBJ1-5 proteins supply the regions before and after the CDR3; the full variable domain is: DVKVTQSSRYLVKRTGEKVFLECVQDMDHENMFWYRQDPGLGLRLIYFSYDVKMKEKGDIPEGYSVSREKKERFSLILESASTNQTSMYLCASIQPGHNQPQHFGDGTRLSIL.